Sequencing of this T cell receptor (beta chain) was carried out in a study of CD8 T cells in Susac syndrome. Reverse transcription of roughly 0.5 to 1 ug RNA was carried out with random hexamers. MiXCR, applied by TCRdb to the immunoSEQ multiplex PCR reads, yields one record per CDR3 protein. In the table there are about 190,000 distinct CDR3 sequences, approximately 96% of which are singletons. V dropped 2 bases and J dropped 0 bases, with 8 bases sitting between them. Germline-derived CDR1 and CDR2 are SGHTA and FQGNSA. The CDR3 is 15 residues long. Input material: CD4+ T cells from PBMCs. V and J are TRBV7-2 and TRBJ2-1; D is ambiguous. The receptor's source is a human donor with Susac syndrome. The CDR3 protein is CASSLMKSSYNEQFF. The CDR3 coding sequence is TGTGCCAGCAGCTTAATGAAGAGCTCCTACAATGAGCAGTTCTTC.